Reported below is one TCR beta chain. Its antigen is not identified. This specimen comes from a study of T-cell reconstitution after alpha-beta-depleted transplantation in children. The study's findings and limits: Surviving recipient T cells and thymic progenitors accounted for the high day-60 TCRbeta diversity observed in some patients. Several hundred expanded graft clones reportedly supplied alpha-beta T cells about two months after transplant. At one year after transplant, newly produced T cells mostly accounted for T-cell counts and diversity.

The TCRbeta library was prepared with unique molecular identifiers. Via MiXCR, TCRdb re-called the PCR reads, giving one row per CDR3 protein. The repertoire holds a few hundred thousand distinct CDR3 sequences, with roughly 13% as singletons. The V and J ends lost 3 bases and 4 bases respectively, with 19 bases between them. Germline CDR1 and CDR2: DFQATT and SNEGSKA (reference sequence). This CDR3 is 15 amino acids long. The source was PBMCs, mostly from graft donor cells, collected 360 days after TCRalphabeta/CD19-depleted stem cell transplant. This clonotype was sampled from a male patient between 10 and 17 years old who had a stem cell transplant for acute myeloid leukemia, so the T cells may come from the graft donor. This rearrangement joins TRBV20-1 to TRBJ2-7; D possibly corresponds to TRBD1 (5 bases). The DNA of the CDR3 is TGCAGTGCTAGGACTTTGGACACTGCACGGTACGAGCAGTACTTC. Its protein product is CSARTLDTARYEQYF.